This T cell receptor (beta chain) was found in a study of T cell responses to AZD1222 COVID-19 vaccine (dated by TCRdb to about 2021). With respect to the entire study: AZD1222 recipients given second doses at about 4 weeks or at about 12 weeks were pooled, since spike-specific TCR depth and breadth were not found to differ between the two schedules. A total of 230 to 250 trial participants underwent TCR sequencing, of whom about 200 had received two doses of AZD1222 and around 25 had received two doses of the MenACWY control vaccine. Enrollment into the trials was organized by age into subgroups of 18-55, 56-69 and 70-plus years, and those subgroups contained roughly 150, 30 and 60 TCR-sequenced participants, respectively. What the work shows at the level of the full study, not this receptor alone: Because no day 14 peak-response samples were available, the repertoires could be characterized only after the peak T cell response. Most participants were white British and females outnumbered males, and the authors suggested that clonal diversity may have been underestimated. The vaccine-associated CD4 TCRs covered the entire spike protein, and the dominant responses fell in regions 160-218 and 743-854. Epitopes outside the regions mutated in the B.1.351 and B.1.1.7 variants were reportedly recognized by nearly half of the unique spike-specific TCRs. The 56-69-year group was small, and its depth increase did not reach significance, likely because of low power. Only five or six AZD1222 recipients were SARS-CoV-2 seropositive at baseline, limiting conclusions about previously exposed vaccinees. Spike-specific TCR breadth and depth rose significantly after two AZD1222 doses compared with day 0 and with MenACWY recipients.

The CDR3 sequence holds 13 residues, the cysteine and phenylalanine included. The sequence is cut down to CDR3 DNA, 39 bases in frame from base 1. V is pruned by 10 bases and J by 4 bases, leaving 5 bases of the junction without a gene match. CDR1 and CDR2 (MNHGY, SAAAGT) derive from the germline V gene. Read against the paper, the sample's time point label means: baseline before first vaccination. Samples from vaccinated people were obtained from the UK trials COV001 and COV002, which included a single-blind randomized controlled phase 2/3 trial of AZD1222 (ChAdOx1 nCoV-19) in healthy adults. Trial participant PBMC samples were collected at day 0 and day 28 after the second dose for TCRbeta chain sequencing. The CDR3 regions of human TCRbeta chains were analyzed by immunosequencing. In the original analysis: Repertoire TCRs were matched against a reference library of SARS-CoV-2-specific TCRs generated with the MIRA antigen-specificity platform. Breadth meant the fraction of unique TCRs that were SARS-CoV-2-associated, whereas depth meant the fraction of total T cells that were SARS-CoV-2-associated. Using the MIRA data, every spike-specific TCR was mapped to the spike region that the TCR reacted to and assigned to either a CD4 or a CD8 class. Log10-transformed breadth and depth values were compared by one-way ANOVA with Sidak's multiple comparisons tests. Drawn from immuneACCESS, this table holds only the in-frame rearrangements with V and J called that TCRdb kept. Clones are partly lost; checked studies trace under half to an unresolved V gene and leave the rest unexplained. The V and J calls and clone size are taken from that table; D and trimming were inferred from the DNA. Across this sample there are about 83,000 clones, with about 82% seen only once. The ten biggest clones cover roughly 9.4% of the sample.

Comments on this clone: Its antigen is unknown. Per-base qualities were not stored, and no clone one base away is much larger.

The V and J genes are TRBV6-8 and TRBJ2-3; 10 middle bases align to TRBD1. The clonotype was recovered from an adult in good health. The sample here was peripheral blood, taken on day 0 of AZD1222 vaccination. For the CDR3, the sequence is CATGQGQADTQYF. The nucleotide sequence reads TGTGCCACGGGACAGGGGCAAGCAGATACGCAGTATTTT.